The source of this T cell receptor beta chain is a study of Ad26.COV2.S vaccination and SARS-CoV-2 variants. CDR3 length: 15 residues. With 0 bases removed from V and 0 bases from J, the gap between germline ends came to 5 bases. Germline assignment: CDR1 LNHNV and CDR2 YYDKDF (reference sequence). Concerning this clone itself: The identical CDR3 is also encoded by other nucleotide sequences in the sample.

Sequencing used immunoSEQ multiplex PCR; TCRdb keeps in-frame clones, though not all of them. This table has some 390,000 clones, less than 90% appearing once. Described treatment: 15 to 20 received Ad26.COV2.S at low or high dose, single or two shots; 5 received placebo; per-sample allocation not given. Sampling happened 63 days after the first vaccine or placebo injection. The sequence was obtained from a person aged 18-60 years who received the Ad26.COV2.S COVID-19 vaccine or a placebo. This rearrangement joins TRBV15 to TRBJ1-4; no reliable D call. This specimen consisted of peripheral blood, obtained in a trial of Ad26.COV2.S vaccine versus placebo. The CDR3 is CATSRDPATNEKLFF. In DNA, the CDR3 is TGTGCCACCAGCAGAGATCCAGCAACTAATGAAAAACTGTTTTTT.